These 3 T cell receptor beta chains were sequenced from one sample in a study of blood T cell repertoires in COVID-19. The method was immunoSEQ multiplex PCR; TCRdb's version includes in-frame clones alone and lacks a portion of them. The table lists 200,000 to 300,000 clones, roughly 91% of them singletons. Sample: PBMCs or T cells enriched from blood (not recorded which). Receptors were obtained from a woman aged 30 to 39 with acute COVID-19.

The chain links TRBV5-3 to TRBJ1-1, with 9 bases lining up with TRBD1. TRBV5-3 is identified as an open reading frame with a role that is uncertain. The V and J ends lost 4 bases and 1 base, in that order; junction bases with no gene match: 8. This CDR3 spans 16 amino acids. The CDR3 sequence: CARSGEQGARNTEAFF. CDR3 nucleotides: TGTGCCAGAAGCGGGGAACAGGGGGCTCGGAACACTGAAGCTTTCTTT.

J is TRBJ2-5 and V is TRBV7-9, with a tentative D call TRBD1 (6 bases). CDR1 SEHNR and CDR2 FQNEAQ come from the germline V gene (reference sequence). The V gene lost 7 bases and the J gene lost 2 bases, with 14 bases spanning the gap. The CDR3 loop spans 14 amino acids. CDR3 DNA: TGTGCCAGCACCCCACGGACAGTACAAGAGACCCAGTACTTC. It yields the protein CASTPRTVQETQYF.

This CDR3 reads CASTGRDWHGYTF. The DNA for the CDR3 is TGTGCCAGCACTGGGAGGGACTGGCATGGCTACACCTTC. The gene calls are TRBV27 and TRBJ1-2; TRBD1 is a possible D gene (5 bases). The CDR3 is 13 residues long. Trimming removed 7 bases at V and 6 bases at J, with 15 bases between. Germline V gene lookup returns CDR1 MNHEY and CDR2 SMNVEV (reference sequence).